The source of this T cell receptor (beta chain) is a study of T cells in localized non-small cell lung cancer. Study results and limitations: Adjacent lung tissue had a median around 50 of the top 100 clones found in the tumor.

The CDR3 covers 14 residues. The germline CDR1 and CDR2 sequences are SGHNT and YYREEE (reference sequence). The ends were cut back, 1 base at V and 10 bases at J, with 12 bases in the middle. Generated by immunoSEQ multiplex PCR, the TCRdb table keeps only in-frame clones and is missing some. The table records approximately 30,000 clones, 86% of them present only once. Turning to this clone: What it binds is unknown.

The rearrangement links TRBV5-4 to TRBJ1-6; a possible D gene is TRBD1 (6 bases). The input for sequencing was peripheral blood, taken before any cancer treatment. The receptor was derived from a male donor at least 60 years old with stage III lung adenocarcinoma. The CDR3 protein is CASSLWGAGSPLHF. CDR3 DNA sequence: TGTGCCAGCAGCTTGTGGGGGGCCGGCTCACCCCTCCACTTT.